The source of this T cell receptor beta chain is a study of identical twins. TCRdb analysed the 5' RACE reads with MiXCR anew, one entry per CDR3 protein. The table records about 190,000 distinct CDR3 sequences, about 15% of them present only once. Deletions cut 0 bases from V and 6 bases from J, with 5 bases between. This CDR3 is 12 amino acids long. The germline CDR1 and CDR2 sequences are LGHNA and YSLEER. The same data also went into a second study, on T cells expressing NK-cell markers. Turning to that study: Dominant NKG2C+ clonotypes were found to form about 1.0-7.5% of CD8+ T cells in a handful of donors.

Sequences were obtained from CD8+ T cells sorted from blood. The origin of this receptor is a woman between 18 and 29 years old in good health. V gene TRBV4-3 combines with J gene TRBJ2-5; no clear D. The CDR3 bases are TGCGCCAGCAGCCAAGATCAAAAGACCCAGTACTTC. It yields the protein CASSQDQKTQYF.